One and the same sample provided the 32 T cell receptor beta chains below, sequenced in a study of CD8+ T cells in alopecia areata. Stated time point: mouse skin 6 weeks after grafting, around onset of hair loss. TCR sequencing used cDNA made by reverse transcription of extracted RNA. Profiling relied on immunoSEQ multiplex PCR, and the TCRdb table lists in-frame clones only, not all of them. The sample was found to contain a few thousand clones, and every one recurs. Sequenced here: skin, sampled at week 6. The receptor source for this set is a C3H/HeJ mouse with alopecia areata. The MHC haplotype of this mouse line is H2-k.

Notes on this clone: Gene labels here are mouse ones. Read coverage stops 4 residues before the CDR3 terminus; the germline J gene supplies the remainder. This chain joins TRBV13-1 and TRBJ2-3; D unclear. The CDR3 runs to 12 residues. Germline loops: CDR1 NSHNY, CDR2 SYGAGN. Partial CDR3 DNA: TGTGCCAGCAGTGATTTGGGAGAA. This translates into CASSDLGE. The entire CDR3 sequence reads CASSDLGETLYF.

This clone was observed at least ten times. These gene names are mouse names. Read data end 4 residues before the CDR3 end; the end is taken from the germline J gene. The V and J genes are TRBV13-1 and TRBJ1-1; tentative D call: TRBD1 (5 bases). The V and J ends lost 0 bases and 1 base respectively, with 7 bases between them. The germline CDR1 and CDR2 sequences are NSHNY and SYGAGN. The CDR3 is made up of 14 amino acids. The DNA read from the CDR3 is TGTGCCAGCAGTGATGGGACAAGAAACACA. Translated: CASSDGTRNT. The complete CDR3 protein is CASSDGTRNTEVFF.

A few counts support this clone. The gene names here belong to mouse. The CDR3 end is not reached by the read, which stops 3 residues before it; the germline J gene fills it in. This sequence joins TRBV13-1 and TRBJ1-6; D is perhaps TRBD1 (5 bases). TRBJ1-6 is filed as an ORF, its function uncertain. The germline CDR1 and CDR2 sequences are NSHNY and SYGAGN. The V gene lost 5 bases and the J gene lost 0 bases, with 9 bases spanning the gap. This CDR3 region has 15 residues. Partial CDR3 DNA: TGTGCCAGCAGAGGACAATCTTCCTATAATTCGCCC. Its translation: CASRGQSSYNSP. The entire CDR3 sequence reads CASRGQSSYNSPLYF.

This clone is medium-sized. The listed genes are named as in mouse. CDR3 DNA, as far as it was read: TGCACCTGCAGTGTCCAGGGGGCCACCGGG. Its protein product is CTCSVQGATG. The whole CDR3 sequence is CTCSVQGATGQLYF. The V call is TRBV1, the J call TRBJ2-2; TRBD1 aligns across 8 bases. The read ends 4 residues shy of where the CDR3 ends; the end is completed using the germline J gene. V lost 4 bases to trimming and J lost 4 bases; unmatched junction nucleotides: 2. CDR1 is NSQYPW and CDR2 is LRSPGD in the germline V gene (reference sequence). This CDR3 has 14 amino acids.

A word on this clone: The listed genes are named as in mouse. The CDR3 extends 4 residues past the end of the read, so its final part is completed from the germline J gene. The rearrangement joins TRBV13-1 to TRBJ2-5; 8 nucleotides agree with TRBD2. From germline, CDR1 is NSHNY and CDR2 SYGAGN. This CDR3 contains 17 residues. The V segment lost 0 bases and the J segment 0 bases; nucleotides outside the gene matches: 6. CDR3 protein: CASSDAPAGGNQDTQYF. Partial CDR3 DNA: TGTGCCAGCAGTGATGCACCGGCTGGGGGGAACCAAGAC.

This clone was seen ten or more times. The gene names given are mouse names. The CDR3 end is not reached by the read, which stops 4 residues before it; the germline J gene fills it in. The V gene is TRBV5, the J gene TRBJ2-1; D unresolved. Germline V gene lookup returns CDR1 LGHNA and CDR2 YNLKQL (reference sequence). V was trimmed by 0 bases and J by 5 bases, leaving 8 bases between them. The CDR3 has 14 residues. CDR3 region: CASSQDEWDAEQFF. CDR3 DNA (partial): TGTGCCAGCAGCCAAGATGAATGGGATGCT.

Comments on this clone: Gene names and germline match the mouse. The read stops 4 residues short of the end of the CDR3; the missing end is completed from the germline J gene. The gene calls are TRBV13-2 and TRBJ2-2; D is unclear. Trimming pared 1 base from V and 4 bases from J, leaving 5 bases between. The CDR3 length is 13 residues. Germline-derived CDR1 and CDR2 are NNHNN and SYGAGS (reference sequence). Incomplete CDR3 DNA: TGTGCCAGCGGTGATCTGGCCACCGGG. Encoded protein: CASGDLATG. The full CDR3 sequence reads CASGDLATGQLYF.

This clone was counted ten times or more. Here the gene names and germline are mouse. From the germline J gene comes the end of the CDR3, since the read stops 4 residues before it. The rearrangement uses TRBV5 and TRBJ2-1; 12 bases agree with TRBD2. Germline V gene data show CDR1 as LGHNA and CDR2 as YNLKQL (reference sequence). This CDR3 region has 15 residues. J was trimmed by 5 bases and V by 4 bases; bases with no gene match: 3. CDR3 DNA (partial): TGTGCCAGCAGCCCTGACTGGGGGGGCGATGCT. It codes for CASSPDWGGDA. The CDR3 in full is CASSPDWGGDAEQFF.

For this clone: Genes here carry mouse names. The read terminates 4 residues before the CDR3 end, so the remaining end is supplied by the germline J gene. The chain links TRBV13-3 to TRBJ2-5; 12 nucleotides line up with TRBD2. Germline V gene lookup returns CDR1 NNHDY and CDR2 SYVADS. The CDR3 length is 17 residues. CDR3 bases read: TGTGCCAGCAGTGATTCCGAGACTGGGGGGGCTTGGGAC. Its protein product is CASSDSETGGAWD. The CDR3 in full is CASSDSETGGAWDTQYF.

This clone has only a few counts. Mouse gene names apply. The read ends 4 residues early relative to the CDR3; the germline J gene fills the gap. This chain uses TRBV13-2 with TRBJ2-7; TRBD2 matches 8 bases. Germline V lookup: CDR1 NNHNN, CDR2 SYGAGS (reference sequence). Trimming at V came to 0 bases and at J to 2 bases, leaving 4 bases not matched to a gene. The CDR3 has 15 amino acids. The CDR3 DNA, read in part, is TGTGCCAGCGGTGATGCTGGGGGGAAGGCCTAT. This sequence encodes CASGDAGGKAY. The entire CDR3 reads CASGDAGGKAYEQYF.

This clone was seen a few times. Each gene name is a mouse one. Read coverage stops 4 residues before the CDR3 terminus; the germline J gene supplies the remainder. The J gene is TRBJ2-2, the V gene TRBV5; no firm D call. Trimming took 0 bases from V and 0 from J, leaving 5 bases between them. The CDR3 has 15 amino acids. CDR1 is LGHNA and CDR2 is YNLKQL in the germline V gene (reference sequence). The CDR3 sequence is CASSQEGSNTGQLYF. The part of the CDR3 DNA that was read is TGTGCCAGCAGCCAAGAGGGGTCAAACACCGGG.

This clone occurred many times. The gene names here belong to mouse. The CDR3 extends 4 residues past the end of the read, so its final part is completed from the germline J gene. V gene TRBV13-1 combines with J gene TRBJ2-1; 7 nucleotides agree with TRBD2. Trimming took 5 bases from V and 1 from J; bases not matched to a gene: 3. Germline CDR1 reads NSHNY; CDR2 reads SYGAGN. The CDR3 is 14 amino acids. This chain's CDR3 is CASRDWCNYAEQFF. CDR3 DNA (partial): TGTGCCAGCAGGGACTGGTGCAACTATGCT.

This clone has a count of ten or more. Any gene name here is a mouse gene name. The CDR3 is cut off 4 residues early in the read; its end comes from the germline J gene. The rearrangement joins TRBV14 to TRBJ2-7; 8 nucleotides agree with TRBD1. Germline V lookup: CDR1 SGHDT, CDR2 FRDEAV. The CDR3 is 14 amino acids. Trimming cost V 0 bases and J 3 bases; bases outside gene matches: 2. This chain's CDR3 is CASSFSTGVYEQYF. The DNA read from the CDR3 is TGTGCCAGCAGTTTCTCGACAGGGGTCTAT.

This clone has a count of ten or more. Genes and germline are mouse. Read data end 4 residues before the CDR3 end; the end is taken from the germline J gene. V usage is TRBV16 and J usage is TRBJ2-7, with 9 bases matching TRBD1. V lost 3 bases and J lost 0; bases outside the gene matches: 3. This CDR3 comprises 15 residues. Germline V CDR1 and CDR2: SGHSA, FRNQAP. The sequenced CDR3 bases are TGTGCAAGCAGCTTCCGGGACAGGGACTCCTAT. It yields the protein CASSFRDRDSY. The full CDR3 protein reads CASSFRDRDSYEQYF.

This clone was seen more than once but under ten times. All gene names here are mouse names. The CDR3 end is not reached by the read, which stops 4 residues before it; the germline J gene fills it in. The chain is built from TRBV14 and TRBJ1-1; TRBD1 matches at 12 bases. The CDR3 loop spans 14 amino acids. In germline, CDR1 is SGHDT, CDR2 FRDEAV. Partial CDR3 DNA: TGTGCCAGCAGTTTTGGGGACAGGGGGCGA. Encoded protein: CASSFGDRGR. The full CDR3 sequence reads CASSFGDRGREVFF.

Comment on this clone: Genes and germline are mouse. The sequenced fragment ends 4 residues before the CDR3 boundary, so the rest is inferred from the germline J gene. V gene TRBV5 combines with J gene TRBJ2-7; no definite D call. This CDR3 is 12 amino acids long. The V gene's germline CDR1 is LGHNA and CDR2 YNLKQL (reference sequence). The CDR3 is CASSRDKYEQYF. The CDR3 DNA, read in part, is TGTGCCAGCAGCCGAGACAAATAT.

This clone was observed many times. Genes and germline are mouse. The read halts 4 residues ahead of the CDR3 end, with the missing end drawn from the germline J gene. This specimen includes other DNA sequences encoding the same CDR3. The rearrangement joins TRBV13-2 to TRBJ2-2; D unresolved. V lost 2 bases and J lost 0, with 5 bases in between. From germline, CDR1 is NNHNN and CDR2 SYGAGS (reference sequence). CDR3 size: 14 residues. The sequenced CDR3 bases are TGTGCCAGCGGTGAAACAGCAAACACCGGG. As protein: CASGETANTG. Given in full, the CDR3 is CASGETANTGQLYF.

Note on this clone: Genes and germline come from the mouse. The read halts 4 residues ahead of the CDR3 end, with the missing end drawn from the germline J gene. The rearrangement uses TRBV19 and TRBJ1-1; perhaps TRBD1 as D (5 bases). The CDR3 has 13 residues. The V and J ends lost 1 base and 1 base respectively, with 5 bases between them. Looked up from germline, CDR1 is FNHDT and CDR2 is SITEND (reference sequence). The CDR3 protein is CASSITGNTEVFF. The sequenced part of the CDR3 DNA is TGTGCCAGCAGTATAACAGGGAACACA.

As for this clone: Gene names are the mouse ones. From the germline J gene comes the end of the CDR3, since the read stops 4 residues before it. The rearrangement uses TRBV13-1 and TRBJ1-2, with TRBD1 matching 8 bases. Trimming took 0 bases from V and 3 from J; bases not matched to a gene: 4. Germline CDR1 is NSHNY and CDR2 is SYGAGN. The CDR3 consists of 15 residues. The DNA read from the CDR3 is TGTGCCAGCAGTGATGGCAGGGGGCGGGACTCC. Translated: CASSDGRGRDS. The whole CDR3 sequence is CASSDGRGRDSDYTF.

This clone was counted at least ten times. Germline and genes: mouse. The read ends 4 residues early relative to the CDR3; the germline J gene fills the gap. The chain uses TRBV13-1 and TRBJ1-1; 7 nucleotides match TRBD1. The CDR3 extends over 12 amino acids. Germline V gene data show CDR1 as NSHNY and CDR2 as SYGAGN. CDR3 amino acids: CASGARGKEVFF. Incomplete CDR3 DNA: TGTGCCAGCGGTGCCAGGGGGAAA.

In its sample, this clone was seen many times. The gene names here belong to mouse. The DNA ends 4 residues before the CDR3 does, and the rest of the CDR3 is filled in from the germline J gene. The sample carries other DNA sequences with the same CDR3. The chain is built from TRBV31 and TRBJ1-2; D is perhaps TRBD1 (6 bases). Germline loops: CDR1 GKSSPN, CDR2 SITVG. The CDR3 loop spans 14 amino acids. Trimming took 0 bases from V and 0 from J, leaving 8 bases between them. This CDR3 reads CAWSLDSANSDYTF. CDR3 DNA (partial): TGTGCCTGGAGTCTGGACAGCGCAAACTCC.

This clone was picked up many times. Gene labels here are mouse ones. The CDR3 end is not reached by the read, which stops 4 residues before it; the germline J gene fills it in. The V call is TRBV13-2, the J call TRBJ2-1; 12 bases fit TRBD2. CDR3 length: 16 amino acids. Germline V gene data show CDR1 as NNHNN and CDR2 as SYGAGS (reference sequence). The trim removed 3 bases at V and 6 bases at J, leaving 7 bases unmatched. CDR3 bases read: TGTGCCAGCGGTGGTTGGGACTGGGGGGATTTTGCT. Translation: CASGGWDWGDFA. The entire CDR3 sequence reads CASGGWDWGDFAEQFF.

On this clone itself: Genes here carry mouse names. Read sequence stops 4 residues before the CDR3 end, and the germline J gene provides the missing end. This chain uses TRBV19 with TRBJ2-5, with 14 bases fitting TRBD2. This CDR3 spans 16 amino acids. Germline V gene data show CDR1 as FNHDT and CDR2 as SITEND (reference sequence). Partial CDR3 DNA: TGTGCCAGCAGTATAGGGGACTGGGGGGGCCGAGAC. Amino acid sequence: CASSIGDWGGRD. The entire CDR3 sequence reads CASSIGDWGGRDTQYF.

This clone has just a few counts. Mouse gene names and germline throughout. The DNA ends 4 residues before the CDR3 does, and the rest of the CDR3 is filled in from the germline J gene. The rearrangement uses TRBV13-1 and TRBJ2-1; possibly TRBD2 for D (6 bases). Between the trimmed V and J ends, which lost 0 bases and 5 bases, there was a span of 6 bases. CDR1 is NSHNY, CDR2 SYGAGN, per germline. The length of the CDR3 is 13 residues. CDR3 in amino acids: CASSDDWDAEQFF. CDR3 DNA (partial): TGTGCCAGCAGTGATGACTGGGATGCT.

This clone was detected many times. Gene names are the mouse ones. The CDR3 goes on 4 residues after the read ends, and that part is filled in from the germline J gene. The chain carries TRBV14 and TRBJ1-1; a weak D match, TRBD1 (5 bases). CDR3 length: 14 residues. Germline V lookup: CDR1 SGHDT, CDR2 FRDEAV. Between the trimmed V and J ends, which lost 2 bases and 4 bases, there was a span of 12 bases. Partial CDR3 DNA: TGTGCCAGCAGTTTAAGTATGGGGGGCACA. Its translation is CASSLSMGGT. The full CDR3 reads CASSLSMGGTEVFF.

This clone appeared many times. Germline and genes: mouse. Read coverage stops 4 residues before the CDR3 terminus; the germline J gene supplies the remainder. The V call is TRBV13-1, the J call TRBJ1-2; D may be TRBD1 (5 bases). Germline-derived CDR1 and CDR2 are NSHNY and SYGAGN. Trimming shortened V by 4 bases and J by 4 bases, and 8 bases separated the two germline ends. The CDR3 consists of 12 residues. CDR3 residues: CASSIGGSDYTF. The DNA read from the CDR3 is TGTGCCAGCAGTATTGGGGGCTCC.

Regarding this clone: Gene names and germline refer to mouse. With the read ending 4 residues before the CDR3 end, the germline J gene is used to fill in that end. The rearrangement uses TRBV31 and TRBJ2-5; TRBD1 might be the D (8 bases). CDR1 is GKSSPN, CDR2 SITVG, per germline. The CDR3 covers 14 residues. The CDR3 protein is CAWSPNRGADTQYF. CDR3 DNA (partial): TGTGCCTGGAGTCCCAACAGGGGGGCAGAC.

At least ten counts were recorded for this clone. Genes and germline are mouse. Coverage ceases 4 residues before the CDR3 finishes, and the germline J gene fills in the end. This sequence joins TRBV19 and TRBJ1-2, with D unresolved. The germline gives CDR1 FNHDT, CDR2 SITEND (reference sequence). V was shortened by 2 bases and J by 0 bases, with 5 bases between the two germline ends. CDR3 size: 13 residues. The DNA read from the CDR3 is TGTGCCAGCAGTATCACAACAAACTCC. It translates to CASSITTNS. The full CDR3 sequence reads CASSITTNSDYTF.

This clone was found many times. Mouse names are used for the genes. The CDR3 end falls 4 residues outside the read, so it is completed with the germline J gene. This sequence joins TRBV19 and TRBJ2-1; 11 nucleotides agree with TRBD2. The CDR3 has 14 amino acids. CDR1 and CDR2 from the germline V gene are FNHDT and SITEND (reference sequence). CDR3 DNA, as far as it was read: TGTGCCAGCAGTATAACTGGGGGGGCGGCT. Its protein is CASSITGGAA. The whole CDR3 protein reads CASSITGGAAEQFF. Variable domain in full (rest from reference TRBV19 and TRBJ2-1): GGIITQTPKFLIGQEGQKLTLKCQQNFNHDTMYWYRQDSGKGLRLIYYSITENDLQKGDLSEGYDASREKKSSFSLTVTSAQKNEMAVFLCASSITGGAAEQFFGPGTRLTVL.

This clone was detected ten times or more. Gene names denote mouse genes. The CDR3 bases that were read are TGTGCCAGCTCCCTTCGCTGGGGGAACTATGCT. Translating it yields CASSLRWGNYA. The entire CDR3 sequence reads CASSLRWGNYAEQFF. The chain couples TRBV12-1 to TRBJ2-1; 7 positions match TRBD2. The CDR3 end lies 4 residues beyond the end of the read and is filled in from the germline J gene. Germline V gene sequence: CDR1 SGHSN, CDR2 HYEKVE. V lost 4 bases to trimming and J lost 1 base; unmatched junction nucleotides: 6. This CDR3 contains 15 residues.

This clone was picked up many times. Gene names are the mouse ones. The read finishes 4 residues shy of the CDR3 end, and the germline J gene is used to complete it. This chain uses TRBV14 with TRBJ2-7; D remains ambiguous. The CDR3 spans 12 residues. Germline assignment: CDR1 SGHDT and CDR2 FRDEAV. The sequenced CDR3 bases are TGTGCCAGCAGTATAGACATTTAT. Its translation is CASSIDIY. The whole CDR3 is CASSIDIYEQYF.

This clone was seen at least ten times. Gene names and germline match the mouse. The missing CDR3 end, 4 residues past where the read stops, is filled in from the germline J gene. The chain uses TRBV13-3 and TRBJ2-7; 9 nucleotides align to TRBD2. After removal of 5 bases from V and 2 bases from J, the junction contained 2 bases not matched to a gene. Germline V lookup: CDR1 NNHDY, CDR2 SYVADS. The CDR3 spans 13 residues. CDR3 bases read: TGTGCCAGCAGGTACTGGGGGGCCTAT. Its translation is CASRYWGAY. The whole CDR3 protein is CASRYWGAYEQYF.